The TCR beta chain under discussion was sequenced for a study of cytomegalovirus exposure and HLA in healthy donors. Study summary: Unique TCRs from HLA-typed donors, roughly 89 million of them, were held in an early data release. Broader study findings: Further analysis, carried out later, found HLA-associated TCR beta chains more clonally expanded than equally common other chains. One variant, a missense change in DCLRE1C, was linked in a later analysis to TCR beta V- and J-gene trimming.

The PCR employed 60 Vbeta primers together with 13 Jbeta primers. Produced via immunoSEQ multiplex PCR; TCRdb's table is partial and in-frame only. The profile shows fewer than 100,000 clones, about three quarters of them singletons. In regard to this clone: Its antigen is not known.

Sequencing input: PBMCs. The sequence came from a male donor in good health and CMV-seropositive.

CDR3 DNA: TGTGCCAGCAGCCTCGAGGCAGGGAATTCACCCCTCCACTTT. It is translated as CASSLEAGNSPLHF. The rearrangement joins TRBV7-9 to TRBJ1-6, with D possibly matching TRBD1 (5 bases). Trimming cost V 5 bases and J 7 bases, with 12 bases left between them. The CDR3 covers 14 residues. Germline V gene lookup returns CDR1 SEHNR and CDR2 FQNEAQ (reference sequence).